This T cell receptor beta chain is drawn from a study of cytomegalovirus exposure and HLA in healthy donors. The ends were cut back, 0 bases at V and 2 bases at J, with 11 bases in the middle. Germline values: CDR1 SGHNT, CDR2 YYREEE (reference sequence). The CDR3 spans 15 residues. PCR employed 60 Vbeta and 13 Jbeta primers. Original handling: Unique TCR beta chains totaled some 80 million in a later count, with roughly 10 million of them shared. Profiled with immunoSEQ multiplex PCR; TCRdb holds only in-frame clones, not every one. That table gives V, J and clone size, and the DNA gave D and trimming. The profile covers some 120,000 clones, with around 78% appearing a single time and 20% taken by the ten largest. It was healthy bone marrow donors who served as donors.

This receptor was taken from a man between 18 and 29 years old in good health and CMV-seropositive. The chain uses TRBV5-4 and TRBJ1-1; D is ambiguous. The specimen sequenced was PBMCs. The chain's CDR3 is CASSLEEGGNTEAFF. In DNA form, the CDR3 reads TGTGCCAGCAGCTTGGAGGAGGGAGGTAACACTGAAGCTTTCTTT.